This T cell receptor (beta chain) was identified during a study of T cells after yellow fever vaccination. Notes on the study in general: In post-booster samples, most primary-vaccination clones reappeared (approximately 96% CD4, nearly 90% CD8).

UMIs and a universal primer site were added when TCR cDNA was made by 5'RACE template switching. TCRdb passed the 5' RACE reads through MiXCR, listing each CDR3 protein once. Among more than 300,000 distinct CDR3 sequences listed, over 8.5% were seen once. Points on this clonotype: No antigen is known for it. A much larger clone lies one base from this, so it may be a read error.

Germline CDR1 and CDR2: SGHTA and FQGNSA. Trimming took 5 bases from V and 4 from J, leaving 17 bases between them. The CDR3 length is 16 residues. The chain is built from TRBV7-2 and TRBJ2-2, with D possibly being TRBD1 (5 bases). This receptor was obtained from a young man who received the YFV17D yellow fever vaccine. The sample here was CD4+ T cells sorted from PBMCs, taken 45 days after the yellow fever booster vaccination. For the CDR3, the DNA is TGTGCCAGCAGCGGCATAAAAGGGGCGAGCACCGGGGAGCTGTTTTTT. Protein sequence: CASSGIKGASTGELFF.